This passage covers 17 T cell receptor beta chains from one sample sequenced in a study of shared clonotypes between healthy human individuals. The assay was immunoSEQ multiplex PCR, and TCRdb's table has in-frame clones only and misses some. The sample carries over 1.5 million clones, approximately 98% recorded once. The sequencing input was naive CD4+ T cells sorted from blood. The subset is: CD45RA+ positively selected. The source is a man aged 25-45 years in good health.

V gene TRBV4-1 combines with J gene TRBJ1-4; D is uncertain. The germline V gene encodes CDR1 MGHRA and CDR2 YSYEKL. The CDR3 extends over 15 amino acids. Trimming removed 2 bases from V and 0 bases from J, with 7 bases in between. The CDR3 DNA sequence: TGCGCCAGCAGCCAATACAGTGCAACTAATGAAAAACTGTTTTTT. Translating gives CASSQYSATNEKLFF.

The rearrangement joins TRBV7-2 to TRBJ2-1; D not resolved. This CDR3 comprises 15 residues. Per germline, CDR1 SGHTA and CDR2 FQGNSA. V dropped 1 base and J dropped 4 bases, with 11 bases sitting between them. The CDR3 nucleotides are TGTGCCAGCAGCTTAGTGGCAGTCACTTACAATGAGCAGTTCTTC. Protein sequence: CASSLVAVTYNEQFF.

For this clone: The same CDR3 can be traced to other DNA sequences in this sample. The V call is TRBV5-1, the J call TRBJ1-1; D is unclear. V was trimmed by 0 bases and J by 1 base, leaving 4 bases between them. The germline V gene has CDR1 SGHRS and CDR2 YFSETQ. The length of the CDR3 is 13 residues. CDR3 region: CASSLAGNTEAFF. CDR3 DNA sequence: TGCGCCAGCAGCTTGGCAGGGAACACTGAAGCTTTCTTT.

The CDR3 loop is CASSSRRGTSGSQTQYF. In nucleotides, the CDR3 is TGTGCCAGCAGCTCCAGACGGGGGACTAGCGGGAGCCAGACCCAGTACTTC. V gene TRBV7-2 combines with J gene TRBJ2-5, with 14 bases fitting TRBD2. CDR1 is SGHTA and CDR2 is FQGNSA in the germline V gene. Losses at the gene ends were 4 bases for V and 6 bases for J; bases not matched to a gene: 10. The CDR3 extends over 17 amino acids. The whole variable domain, remainder taken from reference TRBV7-2 and TRBJ2-5, is GAGVSQSPSNKVTEKGKDVELRCDPISGHTALYWYRQSLGQGLEFLIYFQGNSAPDKSGLPSDRFSAERTGGSVSTLTIQRTQQEDSAVYLCASSSRRGTSGSQTQYFGPGTRLLVL.

J is TRBJ1-2 and V is TRBV9, with 9 bases lining up with TRBD1. The CDR3 totals 14 residues. Germline CDR1 SGDLS, CDR2 YYNGEE. Trimming at V came to 4 bases and at J to 2 bases, leaving 3 bases not matched to a gene. CDR3: CASSFGQGNYGYTF. In DNA, the CDR3 is TGTGCCAGCAGCTTCGGACAGGGGAACTATGGCTACACCTTC.

This rearrangement joins TRBV27 to TRBJ2-3, with D maybe TRBD2 (5 bases). The V and J ends lost 1 base and 6 bases respectively, with 20 bases between them. This CDR3 has 17 residues. CDR1 MNHEY and CDR2 SMNVEV come from the germline V gene (reference sequence). In nucleotides, the CDR3 is TGTGCCAGCAGTTTATTGACGGGGATATCCTCCCGCGATACGCAGTATTTT. It codes for CASSLLTGISSRDTQYF.

The genes are TRBV2 and TRBJ2-3, with 8 bases matching TRBD2. Trimming cost V 11 bases and J 6 bases; bases outside gene matches: 22. This CDR3 contains 17 residues. Germline values: CDR1 SNHLY, CDR2 FYNNEI. The CDR3: CARESGLLAESRDTQYF. The CDR3 DNA sequence: TGTGCCCGAGAGAGTGGTTTACTAGCGGAGAGTCGGGATACGCAGTATTTT.

CDR3 DNA: TGCGCCAGCAGCTTGGCGGTGGGCGGGAGGGCGGCAGATACGCAGTATTTT. It translates to CASSLAVGGRAADTQYF. This chain links TRBV5-1 with TRBJ2-3, with TRBD2 matching 9 bases. This CDR3 is 17 amino acids long. The V segment lost 0 bases and the J segment 4 bases; nucleotides outside the gene matches: 9. CDR1 is SGHRS and CDR2 is YFSETQ in the germline V gene.

V gene TRBV2 combines with J gene TRBJ1-3; the D gene is possibly TRBD1 (5 bases). Per germline, CDR1 SNHLY and CDR2 FYNNEI. This CDR3 region has 15 residues. Trimming cost V 7 bases and J 0 bases, with 13 bases left between them. The CDR3 region is CASKGQTTSGNTIYF. CDR3 DNA sequence: TGTGCCAGCAAAGGACAAACTACCTCTGGAAACACCATATATTTT.

This chain uses TRBV5-1 with TRBJ2-1; D gene unclear. V lost 2 bases and J 3 bases, leaving 9 bases between the germline ends. The germline gives CDR1 SGHRS, CDR2 YFSETQ. The CDR3 is 14 amino acids. CDR3 residues: CASSFQDFYNEQFF. CDR3 nucleotide sequence: TGCGCCAGCAGCTTCCAGGATTTCTACAATGAGCAGTTCTTC.

V and J are TRBV11-3 and TRBJ2-5; 11 nucleotides line up with TRBD2. Germline trimming cut 5 bases from V and 3 bases from J; bases unmatched to any gene: 2. The CDR3 runs to 14 residues. Germline CDR1 reads SGHNT; CDR2 reads YENEEA. The CDR3 sequence is CASSLGLAEETQYF. For the CDR3, the DNA is TGTGCCAGCAGCCTGGGACTAGCGGAAGAGACCCAGTACTTC. The variable domain in full, with the rest retrieved from reference TRBV11-3 and TRBJ2-5, is EAGVVQSPRYKIIEKKQPVAFWCNPISGHNTLYWYLQNLGQGPELLIRYENEEAVDDSQLPKDRFSAERLKGVDSTLKIQPAELGDSAVYLCASSLGLAEETQYFGPGTRLLVL.

On this clone itself: Other DNA sequences in this sample translate to the same CDR3. The V gene is TRBV28, the J gene TRBJ2-3; the D is unclear. The germline V and J ends were trimmed by 8 bases and 2 bases, with 8 bases remaining between them. Germline V lookup: CDR1 MDHEN, CDR2 SYDVKM. The CDR3 has 12 amino acids. DNA of the CDR3: TGTGCCAGCCGGGCGACCACAGATACGCAGTATTTT. This gives the protein CASRATTDTQYF.

In DNA form, the CDR3 reads TGTGCCAGCAGCCGGGACATTTATGATCCAAAACTGTTTTTT. Its translation is CASSRDIYDPKLFF. The chain recombines TRBV7-2 with TRBJ1-4, with D tentatively TRBD1 (6 bases). Germline V gives CDR1 SGHTA, CDR2 FQGNSA. V gave up 5 bases and J gave up 10 bases, with 17 bases separating them. CDR3 length: 14 residues. The complete variable domain, with remaining parts taken from reference TRBV7-2 and TRBJ1-4, reads GAGVSQSPSNKVTEKGKDVELRCDPISGHTALYWYRQSLGQGLEFLIYFQGNSAPDKSGLPSDRFSAERTGGSVSTLTIQRTQQEDSAVYLCASSRDIYDPKLFFGSGTQLSVL.

The chain links TRBV29-1 to TRBJ2-7, with D uncertain. CDR1 SQVTM and CDR2 ANQGSEA come from the germline V gene. The CDR3 sequence is 14 residues long. The V gene lost 7 bases and the J gene lost 0 bases, with 16 bases spanning the gap. CDR3 residues: CSASSTQSSYEQYF. DNA of the CDR3: TGCAGCGCTTCCTCGACACAGAGCTCCTACGAGCAGTACTTC.

V usage is TRBV4-1 and J usage is TRBJ2-7; a possible D gene is TRBD1 (5 bases). V lost 1 base and J lost 0, with 13 bases in between. The germline gives CDR1 MGHRA, CDR2 YSYEKL. This CDR3 spans 16 amino acids. CDR3 sequence (DNA): TGCGCCAGCAGCCAAGTTGGGGCAAGGCCCTCCTACGAGCAGTACTTC. Residues: CASSQVGARPSYEQYF.

The chain links TRBV10-3 to TRBJ2-7; 7 bases map to TRBD1. Looked up from germline, CDR1 is ENHRY and CDR2 is SYGVKD. The V and J ends lost 4 bases and 6 bases, in that order; junction bases with no gene match: 9. The CDR3 has 14 amino acids. CDR3 protein: CAISGQGFLGEQYF. The CDR3 bases are TGTGCCATCAGTGGACAGGGATTTCTAGGCGAGCAGTACTTC.

The chain uses TRBV10-3 and TRBJ2-2; perhaps TRBD1 as D (7 bases). The V end was cut by 2 bases, the J end by 7 bases, with 11 bases between. The CDR3 has 14 amino acids. CDR1 ENHRY and CDR2 SYGVKD come from the germline V gene. The chain's CDR3 is CAISENRGGGELFF. In DNA form, the CDR3 reads TGTGCCATCAGTGAGAACAGGGGAGGCGGGGAGCTGTTTTTT.